The clone carrying this T cell receptor (beta chain) was detected a few times. A read error may be the cause here, since a much bigger clone is one base away. These data come from a study of regulatory T cells in long-lasting Graves disease. According to the study, TCR beta libraries were built with iRepertoire HTBI primers and CDR3-region Arm-PCR. TCRdb re-called the multiplex PCR reads through MiXCR, storing one row per CDR3 protein. Among about 420,000 distinct CDR3 sequences listed, around 17% were seen once. Time point of the sample: newly diagnosed GD, antithyroid drugs for less than 3 months. The TCR library was made from RNA that had been extracted from PBMCs in TRIzol. These same records also appear under a second study, on T cells in Graves' hyperthyroidism and ophthalmopathy.

This receptor was taken from a woman between 18 and 29 years old with Graves disease. Here the sequenced sample was peripheral blood mononuclear cells (PBMCs), taken at new diagnosis, from a patient treated with antithyroid drugs.

The CDR3 region has the DNA TGTGCCAGCAGCTTAATCATAGGACTAGCTTCCGATGAGCAGTACTTC. Translating gives CASSLIIGLASDEQYF. This chain links TRBV7-8 with TRBJ2-7, with 8 bases aligning to TRBD2. V trimming: 2 bases; J trimming: 7 bases; junction bases outside the gene matches: 13. The CDR3 is 16 amino acids. In germline, CDR1 is SGHVS, CDR2 FQNEAQ.